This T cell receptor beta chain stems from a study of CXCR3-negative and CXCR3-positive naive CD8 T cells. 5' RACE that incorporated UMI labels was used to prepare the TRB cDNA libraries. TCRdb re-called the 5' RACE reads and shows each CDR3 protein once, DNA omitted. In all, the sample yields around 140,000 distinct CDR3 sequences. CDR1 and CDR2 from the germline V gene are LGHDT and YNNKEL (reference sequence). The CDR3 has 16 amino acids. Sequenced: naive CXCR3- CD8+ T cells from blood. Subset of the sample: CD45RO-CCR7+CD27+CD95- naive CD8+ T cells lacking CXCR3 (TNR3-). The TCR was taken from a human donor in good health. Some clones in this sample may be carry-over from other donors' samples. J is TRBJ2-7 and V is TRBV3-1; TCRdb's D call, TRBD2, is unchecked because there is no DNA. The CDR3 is CASSQDYPGLVYEQYF.